The 5 T cell receptor beta chains in this list originate from one sample, sequenced in a study of cytomegalovirus exposure and HLA in healthy donors. In the PCR, 60 Vbeta and 13 Jbeta primers were used. The assay was immunoSEQ multiplex PCR, and TCRdb's table has in-frame clones only and misses some. The data contain under 200,000 clones, 82% of them seen just once; the ten biggest clones take up roughly 0.73%. The sample was PBMCs. These receptors originate from a woman aged 18 to 35 in good health and CMV-seronegative.

The V and J genes are TRBV9 and TRBJ2-3, with D tentatively TRBD2 (6 bases). The V end was cut by 3 bases, the J end by 6 bases, with 14 bases between. Germline CDR1 reads SGDLS; CDR2 reads YYNGEE. The CDR3 loop spans 14 amino acids. CDR3 region: CASSGGTHSDTQYF. CDR3 DNA: TGTGCCAGCAGCGGCGGGACCCACTCGGATACGCAGTATTTT.

This clone was found once. The chain has TRBV7-9 and TRBJ2-6; 7 bases are shared with TRBD2. The germline CDR1 and CDR2 sequences are SEHNR and FQNEAQ (reference sequence). The ends lost 3 bases at V and 4 bases at J; junction bases unmatched: 9. CDR3 length equals 17 residues. The CDR3 coding sequence is TGTGCCAGCAGCTTCGGAGTAGGGAGGGCCGGGGCCAACGTCCTGACTTTC. Protein product: CASSFGVGRAGANVLTF.

The chain uses TRBV27 and TRBJ2-1, with 10 bases matching TRBD2. Germline lookup yields CDR1 MNHEY and CDR2 SMNVEV (reference sequence). V shed 6 bases and J 3 bases; nucleotides not matched to a gene: 5. The CDR3 totals 15 residues. CDR3 region: CASSEREGSYNEQFF. CDR3 nucleotide sequence: TGTGCCAGCAGCGAGCGGGAGGGCAGCTACAATGAGCAGTTCTTC.

This chain joins TRBV30 and TRBJ2-5; D is possibly TRBD1 (5 bases). The closer fit of TRBJ2-7 to the DNA end suggests the J call may be wrong. CDR3 length: 14 amino acids. Germline CDR1 reads GTSNPN; CDR2 reads SVGIG (reference sequence). The CDR3 here is CAWTSPGHFYEQYF. The CDR3 DNA is TGTGCCTGGACCTCCCCCGGACACTTCTACGAGCAGTACTTC.

This chain connects TRBV27 to TRBJ1-1, with 9 bases fitting TRBD1. Germline V gene data show CDR1 as MNHEY and CDR2 as SMNVEV (reference sequence). Losses at the gene ends were 6 bases for V and 13 bases for J; bases not matched to a gene: 6. This CDR3 is built from 11 residues. CDR3 bases: TGTGCCAGCAGCGGGACAGGGCAGTTTTTCTTT. Translated, it gives CASSGTGQFFF.